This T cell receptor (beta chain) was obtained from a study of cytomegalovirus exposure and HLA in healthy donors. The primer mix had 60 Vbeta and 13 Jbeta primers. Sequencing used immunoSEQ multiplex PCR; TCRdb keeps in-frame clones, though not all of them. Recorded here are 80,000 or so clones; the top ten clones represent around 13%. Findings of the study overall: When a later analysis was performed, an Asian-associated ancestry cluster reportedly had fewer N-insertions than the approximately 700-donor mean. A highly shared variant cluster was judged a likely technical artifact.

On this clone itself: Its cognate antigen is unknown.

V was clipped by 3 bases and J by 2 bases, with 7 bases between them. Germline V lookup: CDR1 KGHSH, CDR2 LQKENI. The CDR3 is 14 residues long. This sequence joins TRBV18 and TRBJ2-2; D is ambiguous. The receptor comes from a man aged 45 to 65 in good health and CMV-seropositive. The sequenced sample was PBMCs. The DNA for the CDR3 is TGTGCCAGCTCACCTAGCCCCAACACCGGGGAGCTGTTTTTT. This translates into CASSPSPNTGELFF. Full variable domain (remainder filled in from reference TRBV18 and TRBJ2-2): NAGVMQNPRHLVRRRGQEARLRCSPMKGHSHVYWYRQLPEEGLKFMVYLQKENIIDESGMPKERFSAEFPKEGPSILRIQQVVRGDSAAYFCASSPSPNTGELFFGEGSRLTVL.